The 3 T cell receptor beta chains below come from one sample, sequenced in a study of blood T cell repertoires in COVID-19. Method: immunoSEQ multiplex PCR; TCRdb's copy keeps in-frame clones and lacks some. The sample records over 50,000 clones, around 80% being singletons. Sequencing used peripheral blood. These receptors all stem from a man at least 80 years old with acute or convalescent COVID-19.

This chain links TRBV10-3 with TRBJ1-1, with TRBD1 identical over 9 bases. CDR1 ENHRY and CDR2 SYGVKD come from the germline V gene. The CDR3 is 12 residues long. V lost 8 bases to trimming and J lost 4 bases; unmatched junction nucleotides: 2. The CDR3 DNA is TGTGCCATCGGACAGGGGCTCACTGAAGCTTTCTTT. Amino acids: CAIGQGLTEAFF.

The V call is TRBV5-1, the J call TRBJ2-3; D not resolved. The CDR3 spans 14 residues. V lost 0 bases, J lost 4 bases, and 9 bases lay in between. Germline V lookup: CDR1 SGHRS, CDR2 YFSETQ. CDR3 sequence reads: CASSLAQAADTQYF. The CDR3 nucleotides are TGCGCCAGCAGCTTGGCTCAGGCAGCAGATACGCAGTATTTT.

J is TRBJ2-4 and V is TRBV2, with D possibly matching TRBD2 (6 bases). V gave up 0 bases and J gave up 3 bases, with 12 bases separating them. The CDR3 length is 16 residues. CDR1 SNHLY and CDR2 FYNNEI come from the germline V gene. The CDR3 bases are TGTGCCAGCAGTGAAGCTAGCGGTTATCACAAAAACATTCAGTACTTC. This sequence encodes CASSEASGYHKNIQYF.